Given below is one T cell receptor (beta chain) in context. The germline CDR1 and CDR2 sequences are GTSNPN and SVGIG (reference sequence). V lost 5 bases to trimming and J lost 0 bases, with 11 bases between them. The CDR3 loop spans 14 amino acids. This record comes from a study of blood T cell repertoires in COVID-19. Looking at the study overall: The study drew acute and convalescent COVID-19 samples from the United States, Italy and Spain. T cells, B-cell-depleted T cells, or PBMCs provided the cDNA or gDNA that served as material.

Per the study methods: Amplification of reference gene primers provided the estimated nucleated cell counts. Using immunoSEQ multiplex PCR, the repertoire was profiled, and TCRdb retains in-frame clones only, with some absent. Clone size and the V and J calls come from that table; the DNA yielded D and trimming. The sample carries approximately 350,000 clones, about 89% recorded once. Recruited during active infection, patients (from Seattle) were subsequently followed longitudinally. The clonotype was recovered from a woman aged 45-59 years with COVID-19, enrolled during active disease. The sequencing sample was made of peripheral blood. The J gene is TRBJ1-3, the V gene TRBV30; a weak D match, TRBD1 (6 bases). CDR3 region: CAWATGLSGNTIYF. DNA for the CDR3: TGTGCCTGGGCAACAGGGCTCTCTGGAAACACCATATATTTT.